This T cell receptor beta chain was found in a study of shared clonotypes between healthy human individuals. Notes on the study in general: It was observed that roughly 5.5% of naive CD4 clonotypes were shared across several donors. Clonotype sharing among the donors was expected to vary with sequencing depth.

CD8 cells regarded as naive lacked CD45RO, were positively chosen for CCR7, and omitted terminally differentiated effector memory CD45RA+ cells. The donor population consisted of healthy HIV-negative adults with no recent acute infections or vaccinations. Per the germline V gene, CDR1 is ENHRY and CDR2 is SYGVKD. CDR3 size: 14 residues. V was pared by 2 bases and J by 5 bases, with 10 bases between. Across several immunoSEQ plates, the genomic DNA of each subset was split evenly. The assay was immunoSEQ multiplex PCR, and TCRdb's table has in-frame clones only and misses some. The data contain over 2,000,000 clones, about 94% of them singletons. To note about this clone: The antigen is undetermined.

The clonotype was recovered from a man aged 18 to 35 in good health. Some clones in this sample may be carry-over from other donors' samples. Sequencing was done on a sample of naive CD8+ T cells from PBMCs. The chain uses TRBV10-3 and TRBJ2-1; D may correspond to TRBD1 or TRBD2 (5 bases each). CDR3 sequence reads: CAISEGDRNNEQFF. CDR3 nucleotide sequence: TGTGCCATCAGTGAGGGGGACCGCAACAATGAGCAGTTCTTC.